Shown below are 25 T cell receptor beta chains from a single sample sequenced in a study of human T cells and chemical hapten exposure. TCRdb independently ran MiXCR on the RACE reads; one entry per CDR3 protein. Of tens of thousands of distinct CDR3 sequences in the sample, around 9% were seen once. Indicated time point: healthy volunteer bleed at 2 weeks. The authors' total RNA extraction used unfractionated whole blood. The source material was whole blood. Receptors originate from a female donor in good health. Some clones in this sample may be carry-over from other donors' samples.

This clonotype appeared many times. This chain uses TRBV18 with TRBJ2-5, with 14 bases that match TRBD2. Per the germline V gene, CDR1 is KGHSH and CDR2 is LQKENI. The V and J ends lost 5 bases and 10 bases, in that order; junction bases with no gene match: 6. The CDR3 sequence is 14 residues long. CDR3: CASSSGTSGSDQYF. Here the CDR3 DNA reads TGTGCCAGCTCATCCGGGACTAGCGGGAGCGACCAGTACTTC.

This clonotype was detected many times. V and J are TRBV12-3 or TRBV12-4 and TRBJ1-5; D ambiguous. CDR3 length: 15 residues. Trimming removed 1 base at V and 0 bases at J, with 7 bases between. Written as DNA, the CDR3 is TGTGCCAGCAGTTTAGGGGGTGCTAGCAATCAGCCCCAGCATTTT. Residues: CASSLGGASNQPQHF.

The sample holds many counts of this clonotype. The V call is TRBV9, the J call TRBJ1-4; a weak D match, TRBD1 (6 bases). CDR1 SGDLS and CDR2 YYNGEE come from the germline V gene. The CDR3 extends over 14 amino acids. V was trimmed by 4 bases and J by 2 bases, leaving 9 bases between them. The CDR3 reads CASSRGVTNEKLFF. The CDR3, as DNA: TGTGCCAGCAGCAGGGGGGTCACTAATGAAAAACTGTTTTTT.

The chain is built from TRBV19 and TRBJ2-3; D could derive from TRBD1 or TRBD2 (5 bases each). Germline values: CDR1 LNHDA, CDR2 SQIVND (reference sequence). The CDR3 covers 14 residues. V lost 3 bases, J lost 2 bases, and 9 bases lay in between. The CDR3 reads CASSIGDDTDTQYF. CDR3 nucleotides: TGTGCCAGTAGTATCGGGGACGACACAGATACGCAGTATTTT.

CDR3 in amino acids: CACPGQGGFEQYF. CDR3 nucleotides: TGTGCCTGTCCGGGACAGGGAGGCTTCGAGCAGTACTTC. This sequence joins TRBV30 and TRBJ2-7, with 9 bases that match TRBD1. Trimming took 6 bases from V and 6 from J; bases not matched to a gene: 9. Germline lookup yields CDR1 GTSNPN and CDR2 SVGIG (reference sequence). The CDR3 length is 13 residues.

In its sample, this clonotype was seen a few times. This chain joins TRBV29-1 and TRBJ1-6; D uncertain. CDR1 and CDR2 from the germline V gene are SQVTM and ANQGSEA. V was cut by 0 bases and J by 7 bases, with 4 bases left in between. This CDR3 region has 12 residues. CDR3 coding DNA: TGCAGCGTTGAAGATCCCAATTCACCCCTCCACTTT. It translates to CSVEDPNSPLHF.

CDR3 in amino acids: CASSYWGDRSRHNEQFF. The CDR3 DNA reads as TGTGCCAGCAGTTACTGGGGGGACAGGTCCCGTCACAATGAGCAGTTCTTC. The chain uses TRBV6-6 and TRBJ2-1, with 8 positions matching TRBD1. CDR1 is MNHNY and CDR2 is SVGAGI in the germline V gene (reference sequence). The CDR3 covers 17 residues. J lost 5 bases, V lost 1 base, and 10 bases had no gene match.

This clonotype occurred many times. This rearrangement joins TRBV6-6 to TRBJ2-5; tentative D call: TRBD2 (6 bases). Trimming took off 6 bases at V and 3 bases at J, with 14 bases between the two ends. CDR1 and CDR2 (germline): MNHNY, SVGAGI (reference sequence). This CDR3 region has 14 residues. The CDR3 here is CASREGTRKETQYF. The DNA for the CDR3 is TGTGCCAGCAGGGAGGGGACTCGTAAAGAGACCCAGTACTTC.

This clonotype was found many times. This chain connects TRBV29-1 to TRBJ1-1; a possible D gene is TRBD1 (6 bases). Germline V gene data show CDR1 as SQVTM and CDR2 as ANQGSEA. This CDR3 region has 13 residues. V lost 6 bases, J lost 0 bases, and 11 bases lay in between. CDR3 amino acids: CSVNQGLNTEAFF. The CDR3 nucleotides read TGCAGCGTCAATCAGGGGTTGAACACTGAAGCTTTCTTT.

This clonotype has a handful of counts. This chain uses TRBV5-5 with TRBJ1-3; D is uncertain. This CDR3 comprises 15 residues. Germline lookup yields CDR1 SGHKS and CDR2 YYEKEE (reference sequence). The V and J ends lost 3 bases and 2 bases respectively, with 12 bases between them. CDR3 in DNA: TGTGCCAGCAGCTGGACGACGGATACTGGAAACACCATATATTTT. Its translation is CASSWTTDTGNTIYF.

This chain links TRBV10-3 with TRBJ2-1; D might be TRBD2 (5 bases). Germline assignment: CDR1 ENHRY and CDR2 SYGVKD. V was clipped by 10 bases and J by 5 bases, with 21 bases between them. The CDR3 has 15 residues. The CDR3 sequence: CASRGSGRKNNEQFF. As DNA, the CDR3 is TGTGCCAGTCGGGGTTCGGGCCGAAAGAACAATGAGCAGTTCTTC.

This clonotype was seen a handful of times. This sequence joins TRBV2 and TRBJ2-3, with TRBD2 as a possible D gene (6 bases). With 1 base removed from V and 3 bases from J, the gap between germline ends came to 11 bases. Germline CDR1 and CDR2: SNHLY and FYNNEI. This CDR3 spans 15 amino acids. The CDR3 bases are TGTGCCAGCAGTGAAGAGCGGAGGGGAACAGATACGCAGTATTTT. Protein product: CASSEERRGTDTQYF.

This sequence joins TRBV28 and TRBJ1-6, with D possibly being TRBD1 (5 bases). Germline V gene sequence: CDR1 MDHEN, CDR2 SYDVKM. Trimming took off 3 bases at V and 0 bases at J, with 6 bases between the two ends. The CDR3 has 15 amino acids. CDR3 protein: CASSFGGSYNSPLHF. In DNA form, the CDR3 reads TGTGCCAGCAGTTTCGGGGGCTCCTATAATTCACCCCTCCACTTT.

The chain employs TRBV29-1 and TRBJ1-2; 7 nucleotides align to TRBD1. Germline values: CDR1 SQVTM, CDR2 ANQGSEA. The CDR3 extends over 15 amino acids. The junction had 16 bases not matched to a gene; V was cut back by 6 bases and J by 6 bases. This CDR3 is CSVVGGGYHLNGYTF. As DNA, the CDR3 is TGCAGCGTGGTGGGAGGGGGCTACCACTTAAATGGCTACACCTTC.

This chain links TRBV5-1 with TRBJ2-7; a possible D gene is TRBD1 (5 bases). There are 13 residues in the CDR3. Germline CDR1 SGHRS, CDR2 YFSETQ. V was cut by 2 bases and J by 7 bases, with 13 bases left in between. CDR3 region: CASSFPRVGEQYF. In DNA form, the CDR3 reads TGCGCCAGCAGCTTCCCCAGGGTAGGGGAGCAGTACTTC.

Note on this clonotype: This could be a read error, since a much larger clone is one nucleotide away. The chain links TRBV13 to TRBJ2-1; tentatively, D is TRBD1 (5 bases). Germline V gives CDR1 PRHDT, CDR2 FYEKMQ (reference sequence). The CDR3 length is 15 residues. CDR3 nucleotides: TGTGCCAGCAGCTTAGGTAGGGGTACCTACCATGAGCAGTTCTTC. Protein sequence: CASSLGRGTYHEQFF.

This clonotype appeared a few times. The CDR3 spells CSASDKTNTEAFF. As DNA, the CDR3 is TGCAGCGCCTCAGACAAGACCAACACTGAAGCTTTCTTT. This chain connects TRBV29-1 to TRBJ1-1; D gene uncertain. From germline, CDR1 is SQVTM and CDR2 ANQGSEA. The CDR3 covers 13 residues. With 7 bases removed from V and 2 bases from J, the gap between germline ends came to 14 bases.

The CDR3 coding sequence is TGTGCCAGCAGCCTAGGGCAGGGCAGTTTGAATGAGCAGTTCTTC. This gives the protein CASSLGQGSLNEQFF. The J gene is TRBJ2-1, the V gene TRBV6-5; D might be TRBD1 (5 bases). The CDR3 totals 15 residues. Germline loops: CDR1 MNHEY, CDR2 SVGAGI. Trimming removed 6 bases from V and 7 bases from J, with 19 bases in between.

This chain connects TRBV12-3 or TRBV12-4 to TRBJ2-7; tentatively, D is TRBD2 (5 bases). Trimming took off 5 bases at V and 2 bases at J, with 10 bases between the two ends. The CDR3 spans 13 residues. The CDR3 protein is CASSATSPYEQYF. The CDR3 DNA follows: TGTGCCAGCAGTGCTACTAGTCCCTACGAGCAGTACTTC.

This clonotype was seen at least ten times. The chain recombines TRBV20-1 with TRBJ2-1; 8 bases align to TRBD2. Germline V gene lookup returns CDR1 DFQATT and CDR2 SNEGSKA (reference sequence). This CDR3 contains 16 residues. V lost 3 bases and J lost 4; bases outside the gene matches: 11. CDR3 sequence reads: CSASPRVAGGYNEQFF. CDR3 in DNA: TGCAGTGCTAGCCCCAGAGTGGCGGGAGGATACAATGAGCAGTTCTTC.

This clonotype was detected only a few times. The J gene is TRBJ2-7, the V gene TRBV5-6; no firm D call. There are 15 residues in the CDR3. V shed 0 bases and J shed 2 bases, with 12 bases lying between them. The germline CDR1 and CDR2 sequences are SGHDT and YYEEEE. The DNA for the CDR3 is TGTGCCAGCAGCTTGGCCCCTCGGCCCACCTACGAGCAGTACTTC. This gives the protein CASSLAPRPTYEQYF.

This clonotype showed up many times. This chain joins TRBV20-1 and TRBJ1-5, with D perhaps TRBD1 (6 bases). V lost 5 bases and J 6 bases, leaving 20 bases between the germline ends. Germline-derived CDR1 and CDR2 are DFQATT and SNEGSKA (reference sequence). This CDR3 is built from 15 residues. The CDR3 DNA reads TGCAGTGCTTCCACTGGGGGCAGGGGCCGTCAGCCCCAGCATTTT. Translating gives CSASTGGRGRQPQHF.

The chain couples TRBV5-1 to TRBJ2-5; D perhaps matches TRBD2 (5 bases). Trimming removed 3 bases at V and 1 base at J, with 10 bases between. The CDR3 has 14 residues. Looked up from germline, CDR1 is SGHRS and CDR2 is YFSETQ. CDR3 loop: CASSSAGLQETQYF. The DNA for the CDR3 is TGCGCCAGCAGCTCCGCAGGACTCCAAGAGACCCAGTACTTC.

This clonotype was found once. Just one base apart from a much larger clone, this may be a read error. The rearrangement uses TRBV28 and TRBJ1-6; 8 positions agree with TRBD1. This CDR3 spans 15 amino acids. Germline V gives CDR1 MDHEN, CDR2 SYDVKM. The CDR3 loop is CVSRSIGQGYSPLHF. The CDR3 nucleotides are TGTGTCAGCAGATCAATAGGACAGGGTTATTCACCCCTCCACTTT.

This clonotype was seen ten or more times. The chain is built from TRBV2 and TRBJ2-7; TRBD2 aligns across 7 bases. The CDR3 totals 14 residues. In germline, CDR1 is SNHLY, CDR2 FYNNEI. V shed 6 bases and J 0 bases; nucleotides not matched to a gene: 5. The DNA of the CDR3 is TGTGCCAGCAGGGGGACTACCGTCTCCTACGAGCAGTACTTC. This gives the protein CASRGTTVSYEQYF.